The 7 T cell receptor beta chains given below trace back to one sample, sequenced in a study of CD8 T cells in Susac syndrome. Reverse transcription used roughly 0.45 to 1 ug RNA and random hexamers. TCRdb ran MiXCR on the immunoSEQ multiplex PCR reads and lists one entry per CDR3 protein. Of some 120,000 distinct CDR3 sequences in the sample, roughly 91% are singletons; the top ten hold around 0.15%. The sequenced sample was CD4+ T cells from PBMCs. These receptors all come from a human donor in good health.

Here the CDR3 DNA reads TGTGCCAGCAGCTTAGCACAGGATACGCAGTATTTT. This codes for CASSLAQDTQYF. The rearrangement uses TRBV7-8 and TRBJ2-3; D remains unclear. CDR1 is SGHVS, CDR2 FQNEAQ, per germline. The CDR3 has 12 amino acids. Trimming shortened V by 0 bases and J by 6 bases, and 4 bases separated the two germline ends.

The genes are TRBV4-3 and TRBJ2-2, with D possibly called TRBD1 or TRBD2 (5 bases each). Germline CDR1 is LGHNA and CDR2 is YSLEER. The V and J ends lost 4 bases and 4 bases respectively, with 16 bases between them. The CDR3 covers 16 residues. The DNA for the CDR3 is TGCGCCAGCAGCCCGCGGACCGTTGGGGGCACCGGGGAGCTGTTTTTT. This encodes CASSPRTVGGTGELFF.

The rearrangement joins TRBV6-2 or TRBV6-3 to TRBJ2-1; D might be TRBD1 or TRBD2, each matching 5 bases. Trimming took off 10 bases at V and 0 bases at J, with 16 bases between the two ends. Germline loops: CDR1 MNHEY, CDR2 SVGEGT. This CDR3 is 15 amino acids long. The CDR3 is CATYLAGSSYNEQFF. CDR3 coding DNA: TGTGCCACTTATTTGGCAGGGAGCTCCTACAATGAGCAGTTCTTC.

CDR3 in amino acids: CASSQDPNTGELFF. CDR3 sequence (DNA): TGCGCCAGCAGCCAAGATCCTAACACCGGGGAGCTGTTTTTT. The V gene is TRBV4-1, the J gene TRBJ2-2, with unresolved D. The V gene's germline CDR1 is MGHRA and CDR2 YSYEKL. Trimming shortened V by 0 bases and J by 2 bases, and 4 bases separated the two germline ends. CDR3 length equals 14 residues.

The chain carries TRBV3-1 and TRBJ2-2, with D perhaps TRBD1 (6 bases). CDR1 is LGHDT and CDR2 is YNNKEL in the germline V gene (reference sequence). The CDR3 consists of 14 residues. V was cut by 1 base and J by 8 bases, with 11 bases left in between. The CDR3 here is CASSQVGGSGELFF. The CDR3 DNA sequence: TGTGCCAGCAGCCAAGTAGGGGGATCTGGGGAGCTGTTTTTT.

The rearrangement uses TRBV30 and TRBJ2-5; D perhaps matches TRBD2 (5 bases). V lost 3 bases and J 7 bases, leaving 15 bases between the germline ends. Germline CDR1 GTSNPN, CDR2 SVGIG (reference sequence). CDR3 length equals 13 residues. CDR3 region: CAWRGPRGGTQYF. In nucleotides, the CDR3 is TGTGCCTGGAGAGGGCCCCGAGGAGGGACCCAGTACTTC.

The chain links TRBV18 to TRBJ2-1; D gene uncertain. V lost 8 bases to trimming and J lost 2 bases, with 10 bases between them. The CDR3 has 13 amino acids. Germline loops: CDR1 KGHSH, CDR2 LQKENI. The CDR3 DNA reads TGTGCCAGCCCCCTATGGCCCTACAATGAGCAGTTCTTC. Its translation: CASPLWPYNEQFF.